Listed here is a single T cell receptor (beta chain). The data were taken from a study of cytomegalovirus exposure and HLA in healthy donors. Amplification used 60 Vbeta primers and 13 Jbeta primers. Assay used: immunoSEQ multiplex PCR; TCRdb lists only in-frame clones, some missing. The table lists around 250,000 clones, about nine tenths of them singletons. Trimming shortened V by 2 bases and J by 4 bases, and 18 bases separated the two germline ends. From germline, CDR1 is GTSNPN and CDR2 SVGIG (reference sequence). This CDR3 region has 15 residues. The material sequenced was PBMCs. This clonotype was sampled from a girl aged 2 to 10 in good health and CMV-seronegative. The rearrangement uses TRBV30 and TRBJ2-7; tentatively, D is TRBD1 (6 bases). CDR3 sequence: CAWSPRWTAFYEQYF. The CDR3 region has the DNA TGTGCCTGGAGTCCCCGATGGACAGCTTTTTACGAGCAGTACTTC.